These 23 T cell receptor beta chains share one sample of origin, sequenced in a study of blood T cell repertoires in COVID-19. TCRdb's copy holds only in-frame clones and misses some; the assay was immunoSEQ multiplex PCR. Of about 80,000 clones listed, about 88% are singletons. The sequenced sample consisted of peripheral blood. These receptors were collected from a man aged 65 to 85 with active or convalescent COVID-19.

The chain links TRBV9 to TRBJ1-2; D uncertain. The CDR3 extends over 12 amino acids. Per germline, CDR1 SGDLS and CDR2 YYNGEE. Between the trimmed V and J ends, which lost 7 bases and 4 bases, there was a span of 11 bases. This chain's CDR3 is CASGGGIYGYTF. The CDR3 DNA follows: TGTGCCAGCGGAGGCGGGATCTATGGCTACACCTTC.

The rearrangement uses TRBV30 and TRBJ1-5, with 7 bases fitting TRBD1. The CDR3 is 14 residues long. Unmatched junction bases numbered 12, after V lost 2 bases and J lost 11 bases. Germline CDR1 reads GTSNPN; CDR2 reads SVGIG (reference sequence). CDR3 in amino acids: CAWSTNPGQLAQHF. CDR3 sequence (DNA): TGTGCCTGGAGTACCAATCCGGGACAGTTAGCCCAGCATTTT.

The chain couples TRBV7-9 to TRBJ2-5; TRBD2 aligns across 7 bases. Trimming took 1 base from V and 5 from J; bases not matched to a gene: 7. The CDR3 spans 15 residues. Germline CDR1 SEHNR, CDR2 FQNEAQ (reference sequence). As DNA, the CDR3 is TGTGCCAGCAGCTTAGTCCGCCTAGCGGATGAGACCCAGTACTTC. Protein: CASSLVRLADETQYF.

The chain uses TRBV30 and TRBJ1-6; 8 bases line up with TRBD1. CDR1 GTSNPN and CDR2 SVGIG come from the germline V gene (reference sequence). With V trimmed by 5 bases and J by 0 bases, 15 bases remained unmatched. The CDR3 runs to 19 residues. CDR3 sequence reads: CAWHPGDRRTYSYNSPLHF. CDR3 coding DNA: TGTGCCTGGCACCCCGGGGACAGGCGAACCTACTCCTATAATTCACCCCTCCACTTT.

This clone was found a few times. The chain couples TRBV11-2 to TRBJ1-4, with D unclear. V was clipped by 1 base and J by 7 bases, with 13 bases between them. The CDR3 length is 15 residues. CDR1 and CDR2 from the germline V gene are SGHAT and FQNNGV. The CDR3 DNA is TGTGCCAGCAGCTTAGTACCGGTGATGGTTGAAAAACTGTTTTTT. This encodes CASSLVPVMVEKLFF.

V and J are TRBV19 and TRBJ1-2; a possible D gene is TRBD1 (5 bases). The length of the CDR3 is 14 residues. Trimming removed 5 bases from V and 2 bases from J, with 12 bases in between. Per the germline V gene, CDR1 is LNHDA and CDR2 is SQIVND (reference sequence). CDR3 bases: TGTGCCAGTAGTCCCCGGACACCGAACTATGGCTACACCTTC. Its translation: CASSPRTPNYGYTF.

This sequence joins TRBV7-9 and TRBJ2-7, with 9 nucleotides matching TRBD1. This CDR3 has 15 residues. Losses at the gene ends were 6 bases for V and 4 bases for J; bases not matched to a gene: 10. Germline assignment: CDR1 SEHNR and CDR2 FQNEAQ (reference sequence). CDR3 loop: CASRDDRGTRYEQYF. The CDR3 nucleotides are TGTGCCAGCAGGGACGACAGGGGGACCAGGTACGAGCAGTACTTC.

The rearrangement joins TRBV2 to TRBJ1-1; the D gene is possibly TRBD1 (6 bases). V was trimmed by 8 bases and J by 1 base, leaving 11 bases between them. There are 13 residues in the CDR3. CDR1 is SNHLY, CDR2 FYNNEI, per germline. The CDR3 DNA follows: TGTGCCAGCGGGGGGGGGCCGAACACTGAAGCTTTCTTT. It yields the protein CASGGGPNTEAFF.

This clone has just one count. The V gene is TRBV18, the J gene TRBJ1-6; 7 bases line up with TRBD1. The germline V gene encodes CDR1 KGHSH and CDR2 LQKENI. The CDR3 has 14 amino acids. Trimming removed 3 bases from V and 7 bases from J; junction bases left unmatched: 3. CDR3 loop: CASSPGQFNSPLHF. The CDR3 DNA is TGTGCCAGCTCACCGGGACAGTTCAATTCACCCCTCCACTTT.

This clone has a single count. This chain joins TRBV6-5 and TRBJ1-6; 10 bases match TRBD1. The CDR3 runs to 13 residues. The ends lost 10 bases at V and 12 bases at J; junction bases unmatched: 9. The germline V gene has CDR1 MNHEY and CDR2 SVGAGI. The CDR3 DNA sequence: TGTGCCACCACACGGACAGGGGGGAAACCCCTCCACTTT. Encoded protein: CATTRTGGKPLHF.

V gene TRBV5-1 combines with J gene TRBJ2-5, with a tentative D call TRBD1 (6 bases). The CDR3 totals 13 residues. V was pared by 6 bases and J by 1 base, with 10 bases between. Germline CDR1 reads SGHRS; CDR2 reads YFSETQ. The CDR3 coding sequence is TGCGCCAGCACCCCAGGGGTCCAAGAGACCCAGTACTTC. Protein product: CASTPGVQETQYF. Full variable domain (missing parts from reference TRBV5-1 and TRBJ2-5): KAGVTQTPRYLIKTRGQQVTLSCSPISGHRSVSWYQQTPGQGLQFLFEYFSETQRNKGNFPGRFSGRQFSNSRSEMNVSTLELGDSALYLCASTPGVQETQYFGPGTRLLVL.

The J gene is TRBJ2-7, the V gene TRBV4-3, with D perhaps TRBD1 (5 bases). CDR3 length: 15 amino acids. Trimming shortened V by 1 base and J by 2 bases, and 12 bases separated the two germline ends. Germline CDR1 and CDR2: LGHNA and YSLEER. The CDR3 reads CASSQAAGKTYEQYF. The CDR3 DNA is TGCGCCAGCAGCCAAGCGGCAGGGAAGACCTACGAGCAGTACTTC.

J is TRBJ2-1 and V is TRBV5-1; 7 bases are shared with TRBD1. Trimming took 1 base from V and 0 from J; bases not matched to a gene: 1. Germline loops: CDR1 SGHRS, CDR2 YFSETQ. The CDR3 runs to 15 residues. This CDR3 is CASSLPGGSYNEQFF. CDR3 in DNA: TGCGCCAGCAGCTTGCCAGGGGGCTCCTACAATGAGCAGTTCTTC.

The sample holds one count of this clone. The chain employs TRBV7-2 and TRBJ1-2, with 8 bases fitting TRBD1. The junction had 9 bases not matched to a gene; V was cut back by 5 bases and J by 4 bases. The CDR3 is 15 amino acids. Germline V gene sequence: CDR1 SGHTA, CDR2 FQGNSA. The CDR3 sequence is CASSPGQGAFYGYTF. The CDR3 coding sequence is TGTGCCAGCAGCCCGGGCCAGGGGGCGTTCTATGGCTACACCTTC.

The chain is built from TRBV6-5 and TRBJ1-5; TRBD1 might be the D (5 bases). Between the trimmed V and J ends, which lost 8 bases and 0 bases, there was a span of 11 bases. The V gene's germline CDR1 is MNHEY and CDR2 SVGAGI. The CDR3 spans 14 residues. In DNA, the CDR3 is TGTGCCAGCGGGGGGGAGTATAGCAATCAGCCCCAGCATTTT. Its protein is CASGGEYSNQPQHF.

This chain connects TRBV7-8 to TRBJ1-2; no definite D call. The germline V gene encodes CDR1 SGHVS and CDR2 FQNEAQ. V gave up 2 bases and J gave up 1 base, with 14 bases separating them. This CDR3 has 16 amino acids. As DNA, the CDR3 is TGTGCCAGCAGCTTAAGGCGGGCGGCCTATAACTATGGCTACACCTTC. This translates into CASSLRRAAYNYGYTF.

The gene calls are TRBV30 and TRBJ2-2; 10 nucleotides line up with TRBD2. In germline, CDR1 is GTSNPN, CDR2 SVGIG (reference sequence). Unmatched junction bases numbered 2, after V lost 7 bases and J lost 3 bases. This CDR3 has 13 amino acids. The CDR3: CASSGGYTGELFF. The CDR3 DNA is TGTGCCTCTAGCGGGGGTTACACCGGGGAGCTGTTTTTT.

The chain joins TRBV11-2 to TRBJ2-3, with a weak D call TRBD2 (6 bases). CDR1 and CDR2 (germline): SGHAT, FQNNGV. The CDR3 totals 15 residues. The V gene lost 1 base and the J gene lost 7 bases, with 15 bases spanning the gap. This chain's CDR3 is CASSLVRRGGHTQYF. DNA of the CDR3: TGTGCCAGCAGCTTAGTAAGGCGGGGCGGCCATACGCAGTATTTT.

This clone was recorded once. The chain carries TRBV28 and TRBJ1-6; TRBD1 aligns across 8 bases. Germline CDR1 and CDR2: MDHEN and SYDVKM. This CDR3 has 16 amino acids. V lost 2 bases, J lost 10 bases, and 10 bases stayed unmatched. The CDR3 loop is CASSLPAGGAGSPLHF. In DNA form, the CDR3 reads TGTGCCAGCAGTTTACCCGCAGGGGGCGCAGGGTCACCCCTCCACTTT.

A note on this clone: At one end the junction does not follow the germline gene, possibly because of a read error. The genes are TRBV19 and TRBJ2-7; 7 nucleotides line up with TRBD1. Germline loops: CDR1 LNHDA, CDR2 SQIVND (reference sequence). This CDR3 is built from 12 residues. In DNA, the CDR3 is TGTGCCAGTAGTATACGGACAGGACCCCTTCGCTTC. Encoded protein: CASSIRTGPLRF.

The V gene is TRBV15, the J gene TRBJ2-2; a possible D gene is TRBD1 (7 bases). The CDR3 is 15 amino acids. CDR1 LNHNV and CDR2 YYDKDF come from the germline V gene (reference sequence). The germline V and J ends were trimmed by 2 bases and 4 bases, with 11 bases remaining between them. CDR3 residues: CATSRNRGGTGELFF. As DNA, the CDR3 is TGTGCCACCAGCAGAAACAGGGGAGGCACCGGGGAGCTGTTTTTT.

J is TRBJ2-7 and V is TRBV5-1, with a possible D match to TRBD2 (5 bases). Per the germline V gene, CDR1 is SGHRS and CDR2 is YFSETQ. This CDR3 is 16 amino acids long. V lost 2 bases and J lost 3, with 18 bases in between. This CDR3 is CASSFATGIAGYEQYF. The CDR3 nucleotides read TGCGCCAGCAGCTTCGCTACGGGGATTGCCGGCTACGAGCAGTACTTC.

This clone was counted a single time. V and J are TRBV5-6 and TRBJ2-1; 8 bases are shared with TRBD1. The CDR3 consists of 16 residues. Germline CDR1 SGHDT, CDR2 YYEEEE. Trimming at V came to 0 bases and at J to 7 bases, leaving 9 bases not matched to a gene. Written as DNA, the CDR3 is TGTGCCAGCAGCTTGGTAATAACAGGGGGGCTTAATGAGCAGTTCTTC. This gives the protein CASSLVITGGLNEQFF.